Given below is one T cell receptor beta chain in context. This entry is derived from a study of blood T cells in healthy people across ages. The CDR3 totals 16 residues. The V and J ends lost 3 bases and 0 bases respectively, with 12 bases between them. Per germline, CDR1 SGHAT and CDR2 FQNNGV. A second roughly 6 to 11 cycle PCR used barcoded and J-beta primers. Each CDR3 protein gets one entry after TCRdb re-called the 5' RACE reads with MiXCR. The table includes over 700,000 distinct CDR3 sequences, about 55% detected once. V is TRBV11-2 and J is TRBJ2-1; D is possibly TRBD1 (6 bases). The TCR originated in an older man in good health. Sequences were obtained from blood. The CDR3 protein is CASSFGQMISYNEQFF. For the CDR3, the DNA is TGTGCCAGCAGCTTTGGACAGATGATCTCCTACAATGAGCAGTTCTTC.